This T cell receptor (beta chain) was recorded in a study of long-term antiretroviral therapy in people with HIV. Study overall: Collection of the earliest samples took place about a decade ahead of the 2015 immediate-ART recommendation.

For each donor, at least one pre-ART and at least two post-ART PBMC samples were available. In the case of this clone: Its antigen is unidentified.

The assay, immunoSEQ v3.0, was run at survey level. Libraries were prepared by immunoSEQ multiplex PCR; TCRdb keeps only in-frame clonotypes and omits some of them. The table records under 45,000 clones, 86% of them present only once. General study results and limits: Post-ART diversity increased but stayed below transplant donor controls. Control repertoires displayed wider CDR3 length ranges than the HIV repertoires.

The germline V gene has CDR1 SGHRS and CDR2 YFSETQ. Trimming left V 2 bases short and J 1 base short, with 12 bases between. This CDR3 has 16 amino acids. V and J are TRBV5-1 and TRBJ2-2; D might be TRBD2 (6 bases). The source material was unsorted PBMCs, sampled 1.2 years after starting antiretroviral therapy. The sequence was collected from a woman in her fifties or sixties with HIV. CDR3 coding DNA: TGCGCCAGCAGCTTAGAGGGACTGAGGAACACCGGGGAGCTGTTTTTT. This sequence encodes CASSLEGLRNTGELFF.